This TCR beta chain was captured by sequencing in a study of control samples from healthy donors and cancer patients. Produced via immunoSEQ multiplex PCR; TCRdb's table is partial and in-frame only. The sample has 70,000 to 95,000 clones, approximately 93% seen once; the top ten hold over 0.75%. V dropped 5 bases and J dropped 3; count of bases not matched to a gene: 1. Germline assignment: CDR1 GTSNPN and CDR2 SVGIG (reference sequence). CDR3 length: 11 amino acids. The V call is TRBV30, the J call TRBJ2-7; 7 nucleotides line up with TRBD1. Sequencing was performed on blood. This TCR was sampled from a woman aged 25 to 39 in good health. This chain's CDR3 is CAWDRVYEQYF. The CDR3 nucleotides read TGTGCCTGGGACAGGGTCTACGAGCAGTACTTC.